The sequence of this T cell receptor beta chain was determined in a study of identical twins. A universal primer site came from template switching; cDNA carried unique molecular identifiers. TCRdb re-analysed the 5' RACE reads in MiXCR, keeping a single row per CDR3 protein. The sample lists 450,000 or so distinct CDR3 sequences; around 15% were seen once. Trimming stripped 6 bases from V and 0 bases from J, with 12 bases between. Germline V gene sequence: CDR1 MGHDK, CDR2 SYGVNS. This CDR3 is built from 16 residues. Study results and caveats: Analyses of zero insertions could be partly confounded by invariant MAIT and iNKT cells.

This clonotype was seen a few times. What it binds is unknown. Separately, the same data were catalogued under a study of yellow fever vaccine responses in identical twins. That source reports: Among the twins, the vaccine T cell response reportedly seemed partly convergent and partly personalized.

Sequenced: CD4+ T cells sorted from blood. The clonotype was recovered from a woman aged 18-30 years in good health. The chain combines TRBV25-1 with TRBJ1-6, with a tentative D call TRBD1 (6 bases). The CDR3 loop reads CASRAGHSSYNSPLHF. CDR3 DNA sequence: TGTGCCAGCAGGGCGGGACATAGCTCCTATAATTCACCCCTCCACTTT.